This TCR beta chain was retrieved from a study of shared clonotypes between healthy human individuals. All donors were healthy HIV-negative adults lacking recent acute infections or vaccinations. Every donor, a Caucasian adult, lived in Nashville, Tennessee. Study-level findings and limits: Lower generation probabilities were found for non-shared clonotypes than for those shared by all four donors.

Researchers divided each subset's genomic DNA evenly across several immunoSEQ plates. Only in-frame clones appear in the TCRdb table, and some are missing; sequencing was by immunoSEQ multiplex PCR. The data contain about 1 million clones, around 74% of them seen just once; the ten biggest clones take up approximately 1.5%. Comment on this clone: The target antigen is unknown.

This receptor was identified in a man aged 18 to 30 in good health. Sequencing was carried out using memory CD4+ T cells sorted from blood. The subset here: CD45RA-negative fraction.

The CDR3 reads CASSMSDNYGYTF. DNA for the CDR3: TGTGCCAGTAGTATGTCAGATAACTATGGCTACACCTTC. This rearrangement joins TRBV19 to TRBJ1-2; D is undetermined. Looked up from germline, CDR1 is LNHDA and CDR2 is SQIVND (reference sequence). The V end lost 3 bases, the J end lost 1 base, and 6 bases lay between the germline ends. This CDR3 has 13 residues.